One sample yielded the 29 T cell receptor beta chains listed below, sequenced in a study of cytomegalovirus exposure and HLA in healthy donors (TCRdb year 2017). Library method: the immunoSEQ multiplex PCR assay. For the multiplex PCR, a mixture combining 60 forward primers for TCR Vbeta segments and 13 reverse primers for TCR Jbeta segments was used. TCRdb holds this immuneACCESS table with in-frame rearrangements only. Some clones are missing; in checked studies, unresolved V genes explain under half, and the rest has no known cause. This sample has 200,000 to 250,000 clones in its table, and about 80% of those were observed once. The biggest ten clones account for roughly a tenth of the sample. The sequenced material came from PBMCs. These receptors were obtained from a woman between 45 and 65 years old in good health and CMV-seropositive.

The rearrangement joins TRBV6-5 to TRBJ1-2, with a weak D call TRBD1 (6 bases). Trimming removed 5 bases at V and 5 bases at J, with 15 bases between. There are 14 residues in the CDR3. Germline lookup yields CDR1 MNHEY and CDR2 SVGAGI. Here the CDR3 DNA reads TGTGCCAGCAGTCAAGGTGGCAGGGGTTATGGCTACACCTTC. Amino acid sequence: CASSQGGRGYGYTF.

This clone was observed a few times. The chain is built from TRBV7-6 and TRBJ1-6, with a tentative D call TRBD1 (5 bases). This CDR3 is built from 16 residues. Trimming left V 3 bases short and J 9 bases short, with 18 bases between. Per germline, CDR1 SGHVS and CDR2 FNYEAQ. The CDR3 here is CASSFLMGGLGSPLHF. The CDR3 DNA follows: TGTGCCAGCAGCTTCCTCATGGGGGGACTCGGTTCACCCCTCCACTTT.

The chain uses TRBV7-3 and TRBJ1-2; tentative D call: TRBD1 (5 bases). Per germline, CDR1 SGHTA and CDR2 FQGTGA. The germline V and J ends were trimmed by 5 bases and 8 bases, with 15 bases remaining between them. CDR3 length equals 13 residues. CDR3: CASSPTRGLGYTF. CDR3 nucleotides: TGTGCCAGCAGCCCCACCCGGGGGTTAGGCTACACCTTC. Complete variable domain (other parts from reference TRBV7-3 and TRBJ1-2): GAGVSQTPSNKVTEKGKYVELRCDPISGHTALYWYRQSLGQGPEFLIYFQGTGAADDSGLPNDRFFAVRPEGSVSTLKIQRTERGDSAVYLCASSPTRGLGYTFGSGTRLTVV.

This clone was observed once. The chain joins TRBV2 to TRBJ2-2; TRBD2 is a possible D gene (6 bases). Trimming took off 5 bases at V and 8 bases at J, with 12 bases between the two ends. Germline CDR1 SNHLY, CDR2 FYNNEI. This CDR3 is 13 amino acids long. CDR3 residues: CASSSAGWGELFF. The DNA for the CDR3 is TGTGCCAGCAGTTCGGCGGGGTGGGGGGAGCTGTTTTTT. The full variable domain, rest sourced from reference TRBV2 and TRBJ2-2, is EPEVTQTPSHQVTQMGQEVILRCVPISNHLYFYWYRQILGQKVEFLVSFYNNEISEKSEIFDDQFSVERPDGSNFTLKIRSTKLEDSAMYFCASSSAGWGELFFGEGSRLTVL.

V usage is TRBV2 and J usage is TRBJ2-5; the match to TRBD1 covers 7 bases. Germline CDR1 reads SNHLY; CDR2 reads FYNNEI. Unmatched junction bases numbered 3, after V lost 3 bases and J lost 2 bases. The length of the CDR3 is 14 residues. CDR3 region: CASSEVTGQETQYF. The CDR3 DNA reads TGTGCCAGCAGTGAGGTGACAGGGCAAGAGACCCAGTACTTC.

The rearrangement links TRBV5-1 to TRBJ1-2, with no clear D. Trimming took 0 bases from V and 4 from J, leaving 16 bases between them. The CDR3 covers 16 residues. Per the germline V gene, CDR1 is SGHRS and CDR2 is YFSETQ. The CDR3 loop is CASSLGGAGSVYGYTF. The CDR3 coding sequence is TGCGCCAGCAGCTTGGGAGGCGCGGGCAGCGTCTATGGCTACACCTTC.

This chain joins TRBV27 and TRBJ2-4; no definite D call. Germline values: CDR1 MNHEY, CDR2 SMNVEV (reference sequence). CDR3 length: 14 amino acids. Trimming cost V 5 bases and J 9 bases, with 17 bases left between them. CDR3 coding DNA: TGTGCCAGCAGTCCCGGATCCGGGTTGGGCATTCAGTACTTC. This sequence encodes CASSPGSGLGIQYF.

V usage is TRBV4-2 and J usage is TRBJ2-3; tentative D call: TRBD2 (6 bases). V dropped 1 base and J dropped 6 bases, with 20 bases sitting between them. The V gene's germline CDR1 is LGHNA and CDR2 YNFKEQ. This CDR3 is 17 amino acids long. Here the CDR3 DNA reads TGTGCCAGCAGCCAAGTTGGTCGGGGCGAACGGGGGGATACGCAGTATTTT. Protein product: CASSQVGRGERGDTQYF.

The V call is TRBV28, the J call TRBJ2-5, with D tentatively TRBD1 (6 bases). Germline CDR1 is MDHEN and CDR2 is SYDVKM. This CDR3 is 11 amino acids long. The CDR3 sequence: CVTGPQETQYF. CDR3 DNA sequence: TGTGTGACAGGACCCCAAGAGACCCAGTACTTC.

The CDR3 region is CATSTPSGDYNEQFF. The DNA of the CDR3 is TGTGCCACCAGCACGCCTAGCGGGGACTACAATGAGCAGTTCTTC. J is TRBJ2-1 and V is TRBV15; 9 bases are a match to TRBD2. Germline V CDR1 and CDR2: LNHNV, YYDKDF (reference sequence). The CDR3 covers 15 residues. The trim removed 4 bases at V and 3 bases at J, leaving 4 bases unmatched.

The CDR3 loop reads CASSQDRGLDEAFF. The CDR3 coding sequence is TGCGCCAGCAGCCAAGATAGGGGGTTGGATGAAGCTTTCTTT. The J gene is TRBJ1-1, the V gene TRBV4-1; TRBD1 is a possible D gene (6 bases). CDR1 and CDR2 from the germline V gene are MGHRA and YSYEKL. The CDR3 is 14 amino acids. The V and J ends lost 0 bases and 7 bases respectively, with 12 bases between them.

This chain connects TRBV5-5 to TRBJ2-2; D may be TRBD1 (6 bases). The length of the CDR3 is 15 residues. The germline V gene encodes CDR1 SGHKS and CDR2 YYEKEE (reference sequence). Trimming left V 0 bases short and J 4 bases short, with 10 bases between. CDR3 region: CASSLVGQTTGELFF. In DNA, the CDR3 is TGTGCCAGCAGCTTGGTCGGACAGACCACCGGGGAGCTGTTTTTT.

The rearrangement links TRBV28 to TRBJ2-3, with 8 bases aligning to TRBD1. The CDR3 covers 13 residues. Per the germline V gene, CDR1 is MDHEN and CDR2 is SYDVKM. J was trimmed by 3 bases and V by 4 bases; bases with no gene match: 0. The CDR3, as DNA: TGTGCCAGCAGTTGGGACAGGACAGATACGCAGTATTTT. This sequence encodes CASSWDRTDTQYF.

The CDR3 loop is CASSRQGRTGELFF. The CDR3 nucleotides are TGTGCCAGCAGTAGACAGGGTCGCACCGGGGAGCTGTTTTTT. The J gene is TRBJ2-2, the V gene TRBV7-9, with 7 bases identical to TRBD1. Trimming removed 6 bases from V and 4 bases from J; junction bases left unmatched: 5. The CDR3 is 14 residues long. The germline V gene encodes CDR1 SEHNR and CDR2 FQNEAQ (reference sequence).

The CDR3 DNA reads TGTGCCAGCAGCCCGAACAGGGACGAAACTGAAAAACTGTTTTTT. Protein product: CASSPNRDETEKLFF. This sequence joins TRBV4-2 and TRBJ1-4, with D perhaps TRBD1 (6 bases). The CDR3 has 15 amino acids. Germline lookup yields CDR1 LGHNA and CDR2 YNFKEQ. The V end lost 4 bases, the J end lost 7 bases, and 16 bases lay between the germline ends.

CDR3 sequence (DNA): TGTGCCAGCGGGCCGACAGGGGGCGAAGGTCAGCCCCAGCATTTT. Its protein product is CASGPTGGEGQPQHF. The chain uses TRBV6-1 and TRBJ1-5, with TRBD1 matching over 10 bases. V lost 8 bases and J lost 6; bases outside the gene matches: 10. The CDR3 has 15 amino acids. The germline gives CDR1 MNHNS, CDR2 SASEGT.

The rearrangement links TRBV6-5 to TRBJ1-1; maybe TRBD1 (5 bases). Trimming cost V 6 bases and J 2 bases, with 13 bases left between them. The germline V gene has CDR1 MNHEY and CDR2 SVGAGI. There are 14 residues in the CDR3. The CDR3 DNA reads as TGTGCCAGCAGCCTATCTCAGGGAAACACTGAAGCTTTCTTT. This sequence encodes CASSLSQGNTEAFF.

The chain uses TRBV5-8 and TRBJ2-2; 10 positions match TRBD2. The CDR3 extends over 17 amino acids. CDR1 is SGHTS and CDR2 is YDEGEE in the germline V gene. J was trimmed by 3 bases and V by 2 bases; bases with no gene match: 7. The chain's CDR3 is CASSFPTSGADTGELFF. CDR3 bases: TGTGCCAGCAGCTTTCCTACTAGCGGGGCAGACACCGGGGAGCTGTTTTTT.

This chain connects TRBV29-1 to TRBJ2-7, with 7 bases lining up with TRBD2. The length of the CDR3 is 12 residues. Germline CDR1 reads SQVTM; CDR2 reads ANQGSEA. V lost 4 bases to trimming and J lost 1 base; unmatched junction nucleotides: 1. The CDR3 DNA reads TGCAGCGTTGGGGGGGGGTCCTACGAGCAGTACTTC. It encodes CSVGGGSYEQYF.

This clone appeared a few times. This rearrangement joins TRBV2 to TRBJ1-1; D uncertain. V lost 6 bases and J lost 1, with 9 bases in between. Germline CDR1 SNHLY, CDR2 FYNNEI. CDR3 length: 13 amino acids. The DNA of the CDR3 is TGTGCCAGCAGCGCCCACGGGAACACTGAAGCTTTCTTT. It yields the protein CASSAHGNTEAFF.

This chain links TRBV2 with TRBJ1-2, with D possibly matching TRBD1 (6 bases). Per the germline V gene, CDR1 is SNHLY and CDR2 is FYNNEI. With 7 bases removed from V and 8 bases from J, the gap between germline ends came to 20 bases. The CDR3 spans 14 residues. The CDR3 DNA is TGTGCCAGCACCCTTACGTTGGACAGTCCCGGCTACACCTTC. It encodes CASTLTLDSPGYTF.

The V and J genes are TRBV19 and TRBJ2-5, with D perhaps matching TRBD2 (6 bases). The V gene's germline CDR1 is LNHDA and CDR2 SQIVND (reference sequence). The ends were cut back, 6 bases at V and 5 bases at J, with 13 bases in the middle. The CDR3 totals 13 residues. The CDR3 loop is CASSPPGVETQYF. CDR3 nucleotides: TGTGCCAGTAGCCCCCCGGGGGTGGAGACCCAGTACTTC.

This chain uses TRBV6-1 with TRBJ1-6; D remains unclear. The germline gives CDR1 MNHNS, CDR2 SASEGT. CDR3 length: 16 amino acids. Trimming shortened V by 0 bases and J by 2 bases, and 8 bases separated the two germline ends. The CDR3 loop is CASSEARGAYNSPLHF. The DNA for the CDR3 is TGTGCCAGCAGTGAAGCTCGAGGTGCCTATAATTCACCCCTCCACTTT.

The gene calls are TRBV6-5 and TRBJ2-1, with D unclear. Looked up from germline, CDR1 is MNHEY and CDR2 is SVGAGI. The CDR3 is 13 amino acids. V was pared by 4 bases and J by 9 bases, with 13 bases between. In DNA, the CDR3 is TGTGCCAGCAGTTTAGCCCCAGTTGGTGAGCAGTTCTTC. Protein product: CASSLAPVGEQFF.

The CDR3 sequence is CASSLSTGPNTEAFF. CDR3 sequence (DNA): TGTGCCAGCAGTTTAAGTACAGGGCCGAACACTGAAGCTTTCTTT. The chain is built from TRBV28 and TRBJ1-1, with a weak D call TRBD1 (6 bases). This CDR3 has 15 residues. The ends were cut back, 2 bases at V and 1 base at J, with 11 bases in the middle. The germline V gene has CDR1 MDHEN and CDR2 SYDVKM.

The DNA of the CDR3 is TGTGCCAGCACCCTCCAGGGAGGGCGGACTGAAGCTTTCTTT. This sequence encodes CASTLQGGRTEAFF. The V call is TRBV7-2, the J call TRBJ1-1; D might be TRBD1 (5 bases). Trimming left V 7 bases short and J 5 bases short, with 17 bases between. Germline CDR1 and CDR2: SGHTA and FQGNSA. The CDR3 is made up of 14 amino acids.

In nucleotides, the CDR3 is TGTGCCAGCTCACCAAGCCCCCTCCAGGCGCCCTCTGGAAACACCATATATTTT. As protein: CASSPSPLQAPSGNTIYF. This rearrangement joins TRBV18 to TRBJ1-3, with D hard to call. The CDR3 consists of 18 residues. Per germline, CDR1 KGHSH and CDR2 LQKENI. V was pared by 2 bases and J by 0 bases, with 17 bases between. The whole variable domain, remainder taken from reference TRBV18 and TRBJ1-3, is NAGVMQNPRHLVRRRGQEARLRCSPMKGHSHVYWYRQLPEEGLKFMVYLQKENIIDESGMPKERFSAEFPKEGPSILRIQQVVRGDSAAYFCASSPSPLQAPSGNTIYFGEGSWLTVV.

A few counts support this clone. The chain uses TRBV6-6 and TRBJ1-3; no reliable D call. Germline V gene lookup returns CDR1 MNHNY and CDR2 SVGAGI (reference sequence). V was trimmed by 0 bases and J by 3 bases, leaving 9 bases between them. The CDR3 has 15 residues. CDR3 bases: TGTGCCAGCAGTTACTCGATGGCTGTTGGAAACACCATATATTTT. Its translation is CASSYSMAVGNTIYF.

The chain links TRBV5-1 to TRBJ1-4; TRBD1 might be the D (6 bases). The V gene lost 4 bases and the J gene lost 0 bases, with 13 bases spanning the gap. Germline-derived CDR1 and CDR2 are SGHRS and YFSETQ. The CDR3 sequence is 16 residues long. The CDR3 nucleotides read TGCGCCAGCAGCCCGCGGTGGACAGCAACTAATGAAAAACTGTTTTTT. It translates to CASSPRWTATNEKLFF.